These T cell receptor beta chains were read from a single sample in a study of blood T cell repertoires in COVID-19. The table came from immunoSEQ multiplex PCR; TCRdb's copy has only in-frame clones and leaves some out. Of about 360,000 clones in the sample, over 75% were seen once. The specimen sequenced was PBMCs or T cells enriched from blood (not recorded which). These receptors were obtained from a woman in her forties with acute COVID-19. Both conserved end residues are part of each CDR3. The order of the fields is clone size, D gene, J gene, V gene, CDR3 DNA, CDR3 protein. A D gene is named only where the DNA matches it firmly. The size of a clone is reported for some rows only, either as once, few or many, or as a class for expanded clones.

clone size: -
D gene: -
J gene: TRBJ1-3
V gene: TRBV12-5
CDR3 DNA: TGTGCTAGTGGTTTGGCGTTGTCTTCGGGAAACACCATATATTTT
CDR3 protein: CASGLALSSGNTIYF

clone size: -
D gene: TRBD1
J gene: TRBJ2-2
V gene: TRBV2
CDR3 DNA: TGTGCCAGCAGGAGGGACAGGGACACCGGGGAGCTGTTTTTT
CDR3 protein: CASRRDRDTGELFF

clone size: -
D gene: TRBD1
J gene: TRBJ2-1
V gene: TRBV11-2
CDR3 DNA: TGTGCCAGCAGCTTATTTGGGGGACAGGATTATAATGAGCAGTTCTTC
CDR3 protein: CASSLFGGQDYNEQFF

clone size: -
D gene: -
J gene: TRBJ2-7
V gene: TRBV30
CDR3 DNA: TGTGCCTGGAGTGACACAGGGATTTCCTACGAGCAGTACTTC
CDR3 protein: CAWSDTGISYEQYF

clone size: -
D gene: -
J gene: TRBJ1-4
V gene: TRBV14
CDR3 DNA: TGTGCCAGCAGTAACCGAGGAAAACTGTTTTTT
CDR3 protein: CASSNRGKLFF

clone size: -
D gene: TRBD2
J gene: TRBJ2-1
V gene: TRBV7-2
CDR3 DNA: TGTGCCAGCAGCTTAGAGCGGGGCAATGAGCAGTTCTTC
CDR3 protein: CASSLERGNEQFF

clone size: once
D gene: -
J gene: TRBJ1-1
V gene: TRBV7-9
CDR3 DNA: TGTGCCAGCAGCTCCGGGCACGGGGGATTGAGCACTGAAGCTTTCTTT
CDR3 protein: CASSSGHGGLSTEAFF

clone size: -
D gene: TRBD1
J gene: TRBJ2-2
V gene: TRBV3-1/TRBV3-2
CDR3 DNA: TGTGCCAGCAGCCCCGGACAGGGGGTTCACACCGGGGAGCTGTTTTTT
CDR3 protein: CASSPGQGVHTGELFF

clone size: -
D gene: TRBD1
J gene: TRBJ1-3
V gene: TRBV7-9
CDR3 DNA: TGTGCCAGCAGCGGAGGGACAGAAGGAAACACCATATATTTT
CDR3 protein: CASSGGTEGNTIYF

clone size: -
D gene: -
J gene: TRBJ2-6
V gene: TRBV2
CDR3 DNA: TGTGCCAGCACCGAAGGAGGGCAACTCTCTGGGGCCAACGTCCTGACTTTC
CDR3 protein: CASTEGGQLSGANVLTF

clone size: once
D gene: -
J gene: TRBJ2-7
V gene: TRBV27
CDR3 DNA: TGTGCCAGCAGTTTCAGGGACTACGAGCAGTACTTC
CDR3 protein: CASSFRDYEQYF

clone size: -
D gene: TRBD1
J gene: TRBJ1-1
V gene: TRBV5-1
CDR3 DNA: TGCGCCAGCAGCACGGGACAGGGAGGAACTGAAGCTTTCTTT
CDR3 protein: CASSTGQGGTEAFF

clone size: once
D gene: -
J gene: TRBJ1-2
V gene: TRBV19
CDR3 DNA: TGTGCCAGTAGTACTCTCGGGACAACTAACTATGGCTACACCTTC
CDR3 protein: CASSTLGTTNYGYTF

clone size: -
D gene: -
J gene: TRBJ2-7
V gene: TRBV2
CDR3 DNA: TGTGCCAGCAGTAATCTTTACGAGCAGTACTTC
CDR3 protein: CASSNLYEQYF

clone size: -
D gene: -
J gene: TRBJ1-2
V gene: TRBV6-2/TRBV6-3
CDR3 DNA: TGTGCCAGCAGTTTACAGGGCTATGGCTACACCTTC
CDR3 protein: CASSLQGYGYTF

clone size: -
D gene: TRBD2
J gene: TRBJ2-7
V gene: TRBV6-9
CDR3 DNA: TGTGCCAGCAGTTACCACGGGGGGATTCCCTACGAGCAGTACTTC
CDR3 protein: CASSYHGGIPYEQYF

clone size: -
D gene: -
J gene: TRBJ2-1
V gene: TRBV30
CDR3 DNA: TGTGCCTGGAAGCGCTCCTACAATGAGCAGTTCTTC
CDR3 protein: CAWKRSYNEQFF

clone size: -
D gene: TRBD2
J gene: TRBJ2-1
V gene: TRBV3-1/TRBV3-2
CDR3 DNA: TGTGCCAGCAGCCCCGGACTAGCGGGGGGCTACAATGAGCAGTTCTTC
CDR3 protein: CASSPGLAGGYNEQFF

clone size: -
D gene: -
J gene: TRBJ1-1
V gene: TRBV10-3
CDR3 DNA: TGTGCCATCAGACGGACAGAGAACACTGAAGCTTTCTTT
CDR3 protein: CAIRRTENTEAFF

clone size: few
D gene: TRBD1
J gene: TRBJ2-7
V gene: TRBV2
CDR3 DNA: TGTGCCAGCAACGAGATCCGGACAGGGGTCGAGCAGTACTTC
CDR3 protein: CASNEIRTGVEQYF

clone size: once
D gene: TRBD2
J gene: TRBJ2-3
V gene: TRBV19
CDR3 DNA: TGTGCCACTGGACTAGCTGGCACAGATACGCAGTATTTT
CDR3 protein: CATGLAGTDTQYF

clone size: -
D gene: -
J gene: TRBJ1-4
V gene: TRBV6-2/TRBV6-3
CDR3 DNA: TGTGCCAGCAGTGTGGGCCCTAATGAAAAACTGTTTTTT
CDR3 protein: CASSVGPNEKLFF

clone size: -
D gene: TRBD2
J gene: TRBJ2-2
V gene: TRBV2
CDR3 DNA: TGTGCCAGCACGAGGACTAGCGGTACCGGGGAGCTGTTTTTT
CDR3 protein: CASTRTSGTGELFF

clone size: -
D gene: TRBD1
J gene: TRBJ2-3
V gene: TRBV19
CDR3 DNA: TGTGCCAGTAGTATAGCGACCGGGACAGTTAGCACAGATACGCAGTATTTT
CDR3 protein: CASSIATGTVSTDTQYF

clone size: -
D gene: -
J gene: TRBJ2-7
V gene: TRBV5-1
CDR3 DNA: TGCGCCAGCAGCTTTCCGGGATCAACCGAGCAGTACTTC
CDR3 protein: CASSFPGSTEQYF

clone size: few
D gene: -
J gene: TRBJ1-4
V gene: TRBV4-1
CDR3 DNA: TGCGCCAGCAGCCAAAGGTTGATAAGGACACGGGGGAATGAAAAACTGTTTTTT
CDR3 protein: CASSQRLIRTRGNEKLFF

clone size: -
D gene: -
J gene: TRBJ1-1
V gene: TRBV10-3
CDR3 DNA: TGTGCCACCCATGGGGCAGGGCCGGGGGTCGAGCCTTTCTTT
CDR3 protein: CATHGAGPGVEPFF

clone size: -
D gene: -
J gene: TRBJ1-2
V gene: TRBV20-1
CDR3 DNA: TGCAGTGCCAGGCCGGCCGGTGGCTACACCTTC
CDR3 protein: CSARPAGGYTF

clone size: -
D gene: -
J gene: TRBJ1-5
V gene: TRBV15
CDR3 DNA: TGTGCCACCAGCAGATCTAAGAATCAGCCCCAGCATTTT
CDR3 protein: CATSRSKNQPQHF

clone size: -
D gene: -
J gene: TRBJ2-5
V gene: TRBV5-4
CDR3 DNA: TGTGCCAGCAGCTCCTACGCCGAGACCCAGTACTTC
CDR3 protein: CASSSYAETQYF

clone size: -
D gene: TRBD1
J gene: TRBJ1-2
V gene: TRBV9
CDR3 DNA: TGTGCCAGCAGCGCCCGACAGGGAAGGATAGATGGCTACACCTTC
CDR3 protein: CASSARQGRIDGYTF

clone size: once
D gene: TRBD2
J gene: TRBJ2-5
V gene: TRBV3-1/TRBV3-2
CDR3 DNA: TGTGCCAGCAGCATCCGTATAGCGGGGGGGCTTGAGACCCAGTACTTC
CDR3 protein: CASSIRIAGGLETQYF

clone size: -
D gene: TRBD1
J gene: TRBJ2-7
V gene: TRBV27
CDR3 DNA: TGTGCCAGCAGTTTACGGGGGACAGGGGTCGAGCAGTACTTC
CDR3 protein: CASSLRGTGVEQYF

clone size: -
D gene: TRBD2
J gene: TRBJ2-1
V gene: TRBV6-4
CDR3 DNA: TGTGCCAGCAGTGACTCGAAGGCTAGCGGGAGCTCCTACAATGAGCAGTTCTTC
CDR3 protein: CASSDSKASGSSYNEQFF

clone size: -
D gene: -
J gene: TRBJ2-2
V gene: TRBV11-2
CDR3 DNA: TGTGCCAGCAGCCTTGCCGGGGAGCTGTTTTTT
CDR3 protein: CASSLAGELFF

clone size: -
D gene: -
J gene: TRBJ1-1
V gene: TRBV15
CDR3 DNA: TGTGCCACCAGCCGGGGGGCGGGCACTGAAGCTTTCTTT
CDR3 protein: CATSRGAGTEAFF

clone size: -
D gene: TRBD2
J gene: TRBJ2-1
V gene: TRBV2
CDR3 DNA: TGTGCCAGCAGTGGATATATTGGGGGGGTAATTACCTACAATGAGCAGTTCTTC
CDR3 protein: CASSGYIGGVITYNEQFF

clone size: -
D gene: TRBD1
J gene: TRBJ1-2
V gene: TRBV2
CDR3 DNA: TGTGCCAGCAGTGGTAGGACAGGGGGAGATGGCTACACCTTC
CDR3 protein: CASSGRTGGDGYTF

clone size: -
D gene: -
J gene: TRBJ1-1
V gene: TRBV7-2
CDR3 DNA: TGTGCCAGCAGGAAGGGGACTTCGAACACTGAAGCTTTCTTT
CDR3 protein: CASRKGTSNTEAFF

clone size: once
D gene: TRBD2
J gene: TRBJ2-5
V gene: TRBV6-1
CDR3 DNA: TGTGCCAGCAGTGACCTAGCGGGGGGCCCGATCGAGACCCAGTACTTC
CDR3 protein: CASSDLAGGPIETQYF

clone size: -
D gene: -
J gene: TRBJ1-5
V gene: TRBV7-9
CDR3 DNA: TGTGCCAGCAGCTTCGCGGGGGCTAGTCAGCCCCAGCATTTT
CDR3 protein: CASSFAGASQPQHF

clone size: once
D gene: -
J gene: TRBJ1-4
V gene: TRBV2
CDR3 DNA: TGTGCCAGCAGTGTCCGTCCTAATGAAAAACTGTTTTTT
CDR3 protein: CASSVRPNEKLFF

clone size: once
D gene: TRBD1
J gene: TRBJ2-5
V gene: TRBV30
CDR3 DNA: TGTGCCTGGAGTGCGGACAGGGTCCAAGAGACCCAGTACTTC
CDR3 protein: CAWSADRVQETQYF

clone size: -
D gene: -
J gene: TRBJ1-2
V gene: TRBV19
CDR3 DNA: TGTGCCAGTAGTTTATATGGCTACACCTTC
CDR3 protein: CASSLYGYTF

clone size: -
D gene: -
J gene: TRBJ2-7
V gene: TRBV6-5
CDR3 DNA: TGTGCCAGCAGTAACCGGAGGGACTCCTACGAGCAGTACTTC
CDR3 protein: CASSNRRDSYEQYF

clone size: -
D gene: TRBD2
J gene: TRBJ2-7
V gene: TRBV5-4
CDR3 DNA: TGTGCCAGCAGCACACCTAGCGGGGGATTGCCCGAGCAGTACTTC
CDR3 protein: CASSTPSGGLPEQYF

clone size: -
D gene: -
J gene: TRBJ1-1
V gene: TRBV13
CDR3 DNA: TGTGCCAGCAGCCCCGCGGGAGGGGCCACTGAAGCTTTCTTT
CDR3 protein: CASSPAGGATEAFF

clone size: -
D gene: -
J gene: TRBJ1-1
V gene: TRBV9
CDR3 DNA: TGTGCCAGCAGCGTAGAAAAAGGGGGCACTGAAGCTTTCTTT
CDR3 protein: CASSVEKGGTEAFF

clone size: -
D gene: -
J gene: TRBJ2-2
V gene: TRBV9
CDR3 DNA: TGTGCCAGCAGCTCTCAAATGAGCACCGGGGAGCTGTTTTTT
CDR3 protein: CASSSQMSTGELFF

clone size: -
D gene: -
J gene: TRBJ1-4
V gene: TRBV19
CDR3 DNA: TGTGCCACTCAGCGCCGGAAAAATGAAAAACTGTTTTTT
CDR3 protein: CATQRRKNEKLFF

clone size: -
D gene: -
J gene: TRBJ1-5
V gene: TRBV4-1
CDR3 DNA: TGCGCCAGCAGCTTGAGGCAGGGATCTCAGCCCCAGCATTTT
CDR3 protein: CASSLRQGSQPQHF

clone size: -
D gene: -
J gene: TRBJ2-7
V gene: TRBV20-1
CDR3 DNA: TGCAGTGCTAGTCCCATGGGGGGGCTCTCCTACGAGCAGTACTTC
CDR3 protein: CSASPMGGLSYEQYF

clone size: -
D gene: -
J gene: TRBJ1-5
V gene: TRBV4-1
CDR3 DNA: TGCGCCAGCAGCGTCCAACATAGGGGTAATCAGCCCCAGCATTTT
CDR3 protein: CASSVQHRGNQPQHF

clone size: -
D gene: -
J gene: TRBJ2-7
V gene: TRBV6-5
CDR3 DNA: TGTGCCAGATCTAGGGGCACCCGTAACTACGAGCAGTACTTC
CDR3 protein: CARSRGTRNYEQYF

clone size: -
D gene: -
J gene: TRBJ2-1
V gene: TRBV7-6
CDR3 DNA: TGTGCCAGCAGCTTAGTTTCTAGCTATGAGCAGTTCTTC
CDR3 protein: CASSLVSSYEQFF

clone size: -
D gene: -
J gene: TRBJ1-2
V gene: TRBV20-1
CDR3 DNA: TGCAGTGCCCTGGGCCCATTGGGCTACACCTTC
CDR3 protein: CSALGPLGYTF

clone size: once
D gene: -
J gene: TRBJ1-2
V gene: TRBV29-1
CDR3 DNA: TGCAGCGTTGAACGTTACGGAGATAACTATGGCTACACCTTC
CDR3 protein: CSVERYGDNYGYTF

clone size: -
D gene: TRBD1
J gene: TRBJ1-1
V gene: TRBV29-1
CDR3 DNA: TGCAGCGCCGAACAGGGGGCCAGCACTGAAGCTTTCTTT
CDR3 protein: CSAEQGASTEAFF

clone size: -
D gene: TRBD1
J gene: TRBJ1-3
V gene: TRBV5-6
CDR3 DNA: TGTGCCAGCAGCTTAGGCAGGGGGCGCGGAAACACCATATATTTT
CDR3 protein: CASSLGRGRGNTIYF